This TCR beta chain was obtained from a study of CD8+ T cells in alopecia areata. Study findings and constraints: The treated group had a single nonresponder, limiting CD8+ expansion-response conclusions. The study found TCR sharing across patients less clear than in mice, possibly for HLA reasons. In scalp and blood during tofacitinib, many expanded lesional clones persisted.

The V gene's germline CDR1 is SGHAT and CDR2 FQNNGV. V was pared by 1 base and J by 4 bases, with 5 bases between. The CDR3 consists of 13 residues. The sample's treatment: oral pan-JAK inhibitor, 5-10 mg twice daily. Extracted RNA was reverse transcribed, and the resulting cDNA served as sequencing template. Data came from immunoSEQ multiplex PCR; TCRdb stores just in-frame clones and leaves some out. The table shows 150,000 to 200,000 clones, with roughly three fifths occurring only once. Only a few counts were recorded for this clone. Its matching antigen is unknown. The origin of this receptor is a human donor with alopecia areata. Sequences were derived from CD8+ T cells sorted from blood, sampled at week 24, from a patient treated with tofacitinib. The chain is built from TRBV11-2 and TRBJ1-5; unclear D gene. CDR3 protein: CASSLAENQPQHF. Here the CDR3 DNA reads TGTGCCAGCAGCTTAGCCGAAAATCAGCCCCAGCATTTT.